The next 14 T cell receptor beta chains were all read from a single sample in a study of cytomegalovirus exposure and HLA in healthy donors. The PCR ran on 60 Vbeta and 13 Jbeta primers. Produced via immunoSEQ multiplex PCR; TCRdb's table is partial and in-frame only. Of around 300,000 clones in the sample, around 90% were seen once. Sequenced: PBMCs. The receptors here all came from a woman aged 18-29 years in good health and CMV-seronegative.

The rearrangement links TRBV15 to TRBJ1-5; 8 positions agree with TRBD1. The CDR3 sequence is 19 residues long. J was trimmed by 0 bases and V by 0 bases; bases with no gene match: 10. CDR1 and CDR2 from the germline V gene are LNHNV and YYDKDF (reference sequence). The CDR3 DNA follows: TGTGCCACCAGCAGAGATCTTACAGGGGGGTTGACTAGCAATCAGCCCCAGCATTTT. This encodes CATSRDLTGGLTSNQPQHF.

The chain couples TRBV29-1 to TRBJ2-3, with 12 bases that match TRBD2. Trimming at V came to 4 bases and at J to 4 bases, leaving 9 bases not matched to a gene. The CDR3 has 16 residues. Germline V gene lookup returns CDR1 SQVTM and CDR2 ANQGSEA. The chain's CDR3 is CSVVGLAGGRADTQYF. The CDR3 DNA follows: TGCAGCGTTGTTGGTCTAGCGGGGGGGAGGGCAGATACGCAGTATTTT.

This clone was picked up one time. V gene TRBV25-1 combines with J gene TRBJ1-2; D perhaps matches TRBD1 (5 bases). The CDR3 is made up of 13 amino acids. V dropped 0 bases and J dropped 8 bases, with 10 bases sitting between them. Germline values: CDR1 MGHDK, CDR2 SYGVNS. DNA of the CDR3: TGTGCCAGCAGTGAATATAAGGGGCTCGGCTACACCTTC. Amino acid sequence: CASSEYKGLGYTF.

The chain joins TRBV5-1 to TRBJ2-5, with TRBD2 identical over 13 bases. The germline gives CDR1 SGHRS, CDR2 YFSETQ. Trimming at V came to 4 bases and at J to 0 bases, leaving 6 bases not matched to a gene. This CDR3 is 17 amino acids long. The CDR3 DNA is TGCGCCAGCAGCGGCGGACTAGCGGGGGCCCACCAAGAGACCCAGTACTTC. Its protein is CASSGGLAGAHQETQYF.

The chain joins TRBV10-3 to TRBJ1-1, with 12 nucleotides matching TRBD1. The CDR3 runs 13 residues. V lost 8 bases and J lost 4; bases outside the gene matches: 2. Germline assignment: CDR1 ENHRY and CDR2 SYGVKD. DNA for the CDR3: TGTGCCATCGGGACAGGGGGCGGCACTGAAGCTTTCTTT. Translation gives CAIGTGGGTEAFF.

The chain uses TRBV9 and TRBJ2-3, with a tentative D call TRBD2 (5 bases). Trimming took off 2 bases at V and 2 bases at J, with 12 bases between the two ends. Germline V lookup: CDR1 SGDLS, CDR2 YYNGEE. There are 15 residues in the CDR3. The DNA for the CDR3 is TGTGCCAGCAGCGTGACAAGGACTGACACAGATACGCAGTATTTT. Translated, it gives CASSVTRTDTDTQYF.

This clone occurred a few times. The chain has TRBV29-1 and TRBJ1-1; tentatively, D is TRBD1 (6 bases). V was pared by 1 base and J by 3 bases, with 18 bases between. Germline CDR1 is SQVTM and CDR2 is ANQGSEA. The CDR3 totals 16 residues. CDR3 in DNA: TGCAGCGTTGAAGTGAGCGGCAGGGGCACGGACACTGAAGCTTTCTTT. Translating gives CSVEVSGRGTDTEAFF. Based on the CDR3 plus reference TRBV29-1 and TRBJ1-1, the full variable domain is SAVISQKPSRDICQRGTSLTIQCQVDSQVTMMFWYRQQPGQSLTLIATANQGSEATYESGFVIDKFPISRPNLTFSTLTVSNMSPEDSSIYLCSVEVSGRGTDTEAFFGQGTRLTVV.

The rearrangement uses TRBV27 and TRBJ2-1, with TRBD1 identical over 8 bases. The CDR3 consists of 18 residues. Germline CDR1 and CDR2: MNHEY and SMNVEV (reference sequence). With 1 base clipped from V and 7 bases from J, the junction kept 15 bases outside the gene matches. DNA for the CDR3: TGTGCCAGCAGTTTATACCCCCCGAGGCAGGGGGCGCGTAATGAGCAGTTCTTC. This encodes CASSLYPPRQGARNEQFF.

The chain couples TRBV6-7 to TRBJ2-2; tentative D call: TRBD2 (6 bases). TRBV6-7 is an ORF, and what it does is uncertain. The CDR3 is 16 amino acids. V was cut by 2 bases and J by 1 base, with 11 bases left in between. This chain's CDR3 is CASSYIGGVNTGELFF. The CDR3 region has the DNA TGTGCCAGCAGTTACATCGGGGGAGTGAACACCGGGGAGCTGTTTTTT.

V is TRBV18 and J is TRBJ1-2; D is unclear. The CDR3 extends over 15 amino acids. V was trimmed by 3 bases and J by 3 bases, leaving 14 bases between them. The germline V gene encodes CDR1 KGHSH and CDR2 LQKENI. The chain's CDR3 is CASSPEQTLDYGYTF. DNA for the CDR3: TGTGCCAGCTCACCCGAACAGACCCTGGACTATGGCTACACCTTC.

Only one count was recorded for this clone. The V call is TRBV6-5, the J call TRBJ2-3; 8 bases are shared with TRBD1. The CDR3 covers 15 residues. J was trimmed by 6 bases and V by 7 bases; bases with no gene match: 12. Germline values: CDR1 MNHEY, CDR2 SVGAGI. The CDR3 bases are TGTGCCAGCACCCCCCTCGGGCGGACAGGGGATACGCAGTATTTT. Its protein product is CASTPLGRTGDTQYF.

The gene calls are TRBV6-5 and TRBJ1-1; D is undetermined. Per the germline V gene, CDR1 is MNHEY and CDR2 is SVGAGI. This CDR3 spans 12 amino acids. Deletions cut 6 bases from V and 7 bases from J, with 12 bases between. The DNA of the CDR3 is TGTGCCAGCAGGCCCATCCGAGGTGAAGCTTTCTTT. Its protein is CASRPIRGEAFF.

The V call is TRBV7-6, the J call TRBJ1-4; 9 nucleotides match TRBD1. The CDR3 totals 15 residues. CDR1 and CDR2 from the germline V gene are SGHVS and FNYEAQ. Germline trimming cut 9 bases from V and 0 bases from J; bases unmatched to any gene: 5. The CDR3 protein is CARRTGDATNEKLFF. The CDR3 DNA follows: TGTGCCAGAAGGACAGGGGACGCAACTAATGAAAAACTGTTTTTT.

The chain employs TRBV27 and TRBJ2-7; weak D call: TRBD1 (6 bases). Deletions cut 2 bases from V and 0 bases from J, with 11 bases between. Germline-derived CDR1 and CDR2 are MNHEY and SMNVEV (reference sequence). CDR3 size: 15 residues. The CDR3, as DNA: TGTGCCAGCAGTTTAGGCCTAGGGGGCTCCTACGAGCAGTACTTC. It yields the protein CASSLGLGGSYEQYF.